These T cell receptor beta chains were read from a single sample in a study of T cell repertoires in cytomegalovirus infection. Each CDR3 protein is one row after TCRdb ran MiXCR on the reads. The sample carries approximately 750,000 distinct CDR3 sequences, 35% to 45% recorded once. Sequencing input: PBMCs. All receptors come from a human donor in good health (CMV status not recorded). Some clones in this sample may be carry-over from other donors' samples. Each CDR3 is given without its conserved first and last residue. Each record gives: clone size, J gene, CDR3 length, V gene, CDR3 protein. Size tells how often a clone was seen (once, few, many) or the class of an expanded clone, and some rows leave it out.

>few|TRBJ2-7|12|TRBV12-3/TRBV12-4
ASSGSATSYEQY
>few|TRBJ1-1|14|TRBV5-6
ASSPAGTKLNTEAF
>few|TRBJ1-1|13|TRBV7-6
ASSLGGGIGAEAF
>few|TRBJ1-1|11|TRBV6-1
ASSVHGNTEAF
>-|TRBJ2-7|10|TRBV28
ASSLMLGEQY
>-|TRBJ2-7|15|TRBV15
ATSRLPTGTGHHEQY
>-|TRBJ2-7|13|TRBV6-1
ASREYRASSYEQY
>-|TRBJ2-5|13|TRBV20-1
SARPLAGGQETQY
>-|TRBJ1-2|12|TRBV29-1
SVEPGNVGYGYT
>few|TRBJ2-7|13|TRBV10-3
AISESIAASYEQY
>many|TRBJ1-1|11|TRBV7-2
ASNTQPSTEAF
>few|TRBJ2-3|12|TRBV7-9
ASSPRLSTDTQY
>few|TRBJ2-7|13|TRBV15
ATSTGTGGAYEQY
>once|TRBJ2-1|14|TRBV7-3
ASSLTWDSSYNEQF
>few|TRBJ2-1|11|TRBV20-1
SASRAVDNEQF